A selection of T cell receptor beta chains follows, all from one sample in a study of OX40 agonist ivuxolimab in advanced cancers. The table came from immunoSEQ multiplex PCR; TCRdb's copy has only in-frame clones and leaves some out. This table holds approximately 87,000 clones, around 91% found once. This specimen was CD4+ or CD8+ T cells sorted from blood, taken in a trial of the OX40 agonist ivuxolimab. Receptors were obtained from an adult with an advanced solid tumor such as melanoma, head and neck, liver or kidney cancer. Each CDR3 is given with its conserved first and last residue. D genes are given only for firm matches. Clone size is given for some rows only: seen once, a few or many times, or a class if the clone is expanded.

V gene	clone size	J gene	D gene	CDR3 protein	CDR3 DNA
TRBV5-1	.	TRBJ1-3	.	CASSLAPPGVSGNTIYF	TGCGCCAGCAGCTTGGCCCCGCCAGGAGTCTCTGGAAACACCATATATTTT
TRBV5-4	.	TRBJ2-1	TRBD2	CASSLASSGRIPYNEQFF	TGTGCCAGCAGCTTGGCTTCTAGCGGGAGAATCCCCTACAATGAGCAGTTCTTC
TRBV5-1	.	TRBJ1-1	.	CASSLGFVGSQTEAFF	TGCGCCAGCAGCTTGGGGTTTGTTGGGAGTCAGACTGAAGCTTTCTTT
TRBV5-1	.	TRBJ2-3	.	CASSRDEGTDTQYF	TGCGCCAGCTCCCGGGACGAGGGCACAGATACGCAGTATTTT
TRBV7-9	.	TRBJ1-5	.	CASSFSDGPVNQPQHF	TGTGCCAGCAGCTTTTCAGATGGCCCCGTTAATCAGCCCCAGCATTTT
TRBV19	.	TRBJ2-3	.	CASSIVGRRMYF	TGTGCCAGTAGTATTGTAGGCCGTAGGATGTATTTT
TRBV5-8	.	TRBJ1-5	.	CASSLGHSNQPQHF	TGTGCCAGCAGCTTGGGACATAGCAATCAGCCCCAGCATTTT
TRBV30	.	TRBJ2-3	.	CAFLGGRATDTQYF	TGTGCCTTCCTCGGGGGCCGGGCCACAGATACGCAGTATTTT
TRBV5-1	.	TRBJ1-4	TRBD1	CASSLDRGREKLFF	TGCGCCAGCAGCCTGGACAGGGGGCGCGAAAAACTGTTTTTT
TRBV19	.	TRBJ2-7	.	CASSMYEGAGQYF	TGTGCCAGTAGTATGTATGAGGGAGCAGGGCAGTACTTC
TRBV18	once	TRBJ2-5	.	CASSPRGIQETQYF	TGTGCCAGCTCACCACGGGGAATCCAAGAGACCCAGTACTTC
TRBV4-3	.	TRBJ2-3	TRBD1	CASSQGAGTGGGDTQYF	TGCGCCAGCAGCCAAGGGGCGGGGACAGGGGGCGGCGATACGCAGTATTTT
TRBV4-1	.	TRBJ1-3	TRBD1	CASSQDRGQAGNTIYF	TGCGCCAGCAGCCAGGACAGGGGGCAAGCTGGAAACACCATATATTTT
TRBV30	.	TRBJ1-6	.	CAWSALGTGHSYNSPLHF	.
TRBV30	.	TRBJ1-1	.	CAWSVTRRTAQGANTEAFF	TGTGCCTGGAGTGTGACCAGGAGGACAGCCCAAGGGGCTAACACTGAAGCTTTCTTT
TRBV9	.	TRBJ2-1	.	CASKAEEGAAYNEQFF	TGTGCCAGCAAGGCGGAGGAAGGGGCGGCTTACAATGAGCAGTTCTTC
TRBV6-5	.	TRBJ1-4	.	CASSYMAGSGKLFF	TGTGCCAGCAGTTACATGGCAGGGAGCGGAAAACTGTTTTTT
TRBV27	.	TRBJ2-2	TRBD2	CASSGTSGYTGELFF	TGTGCCAGCAGTGGGACTAGCGGCTACACCGGGGAGCTGTTTTTT
TRBV15	.	TRBJ2-5	.	CATSRDTGETQYF	TGTGCCACCAGCAGAGATACGGGGGAGACCCAGTACTTC
TRBV29-1	.	TRBJ2-1	TRBD2	CSVEDVAGSYNEQFF	TGCAGCGTTGAAGATGTAGCGGGTTCCTACAATGAGCAGTTCTTC
TRBV5-4	.	TRBJ2-7	TRBD2	CASSHWTSGRSALYEQYF	TGTGCCAGCAGCCACTGGACTAGCGGGAGAAGCGCGCTCTACGAGCAGTACTTC
TRBV11-2	.	TRBJ2-5	TRBD2	CASSGLAIRETQYF	TGTGCCAGCAGCGGACTAGCGATCAGAGAGACCCAGTACTTC
TRBV4-3	.	TRBJ2-7	.	CASSQDRLGLTYEQYF	TGCGCCAGCAGCCAAGATCGGCTCGGTTTAACCTACGAGCAGTACTTC
TRBV23-1	once	TRBJ2-1	TRBD1	CASNTGGAHNEQFF	TGCGCCAGCAATACAGGGGGCGCCCACAATGAGCAGTTCTTC
TRBV28	.	TRBJ2-7	.	CASSLLSLGLSQEQYF	TGTGCCAGCAGTTTACTTTCCCTGGGACTTAGTCAGGAGCAGTACTTC
TRBV7-2	.	TRBJ2-7	TRBD2	CASSLGPGGRANEQYF	TGTGCCAGCAGCTTAGGCCCCGGCGGGAGGGCCAACGAGCAGTACTTC
TRBV6-1	.	TRBJ2-3	.	CASSEALRGTSTDTQYF	TGTGCCAGCAGTGAAGCGCTTCGGGGGACTAGCACAGATACGCAGTATTTT
TRBV4-3	.	TRBJ1-4	.	CASSHAGEKLFF	TGCGCCAGCAGCCACGCTGGTGAAAAACTGTTTTTT
TRBV7-9	once	TRBJ2-7	TRBD2	CASSSLAGAVHEQYF	TGTGCCAGCAGCTCGTTAGCGGGAGCTGTCCACGAGCAGTACTTC
TRBV7-3	.	TRBJ2-7	.	CASSLEHEQYF	TGTGCCAGCAGCTTAGAACACGAGCAGTACTTC
TRBV10-3	.	TRBJ2-7	TRBD2	CATSGSPGGEQYF	TGTGCCACATCAGGGAGTCCGGGGGGAGAGCAGTACTTC
TRBV5-1	.	TRBJ2-5	.	CASSLSQETQYF	TGCGCCAGCAGCTTGTCCCAAGAGACCCAGTACTTC
TRBV28	.	TRBJ2-1	TRBD1	CASNGGRGRNEQFF	TGTGCCAGCAATGGCGGCAGGGGGCGGAATGAGCAGTTCTTC
TRBV29-1	.	TRBJ1-2	.	CSVLAGNYGYTF	TGCAGCGTCCTCGCAGGGAACTATGGCTACACCTTC
TRBV5-1	.	TRBJ2-7	TRBD1	CASSNRQGRTYEQYF	TGCGCCAGCAGCAATCGACAGGGGAGAACCTACGAGCAGTACTTC
TRBV6-6	.	TRBJ1-2	.	CASSGGAGGNGYTF	TGTGCCAGCAGCGGTGGGGCAGGTGGAAATGGCTACACCTTC
TRBV6-6	.	TRBJ1-1	.	CASRDLRGSNTEAFF	TGTGCCAGCAGAGACCTACGGGGATCTAACACTGAAGCTTTCTTT
TRBV12-2	.	TRBJ1-2	.	CASRFPGWKGYTF	TGTGCAAGTCGCTTTCCGGGGTGGAAGGGCTACACCTTC
TRBV4-2	.	TRBJ2-5	TRBD2	CASSQDWLAGRTYQETQYF	TGTGCCAGCAGCCAAGATTGGCTAGCGGGCCGCACGTACCAAGAGACCCAGTACTTC
TRBV6-1	few	TRBJ1-5	.	CASSEVPGQPQHF	TGTGCCAGCAGTGAAGTCCCAGGTCAGCCCCAGCATTTT
TRBV19	.	TRBJ2-3	.	CASSPRTGPTNTQYF	TGTGCCAGTAGCCCCCGAACGGGGCCCACTAATACGCAGTATTTT
TRBV18	.	TRBJ1-2	.	CASSPRNVRDMALLNYGYTF	TGTGCCAGCTCACCAAGGAATGTCCGGGACATGGCACTACTTAACTATGGCTACACCTTC
TRBV7-3	.	TRBJ2-5	.	CASSLRTQETQYF	TGTGCCAGCAGCTTAAGAACTCAAGAGACCCAGTACTTC
TRBV7-9	.	TRBJ1-1	.	CASSLVRASNTEAFF	TGTGCCAGCAGCTTAGTGAGGGCCTCGAACACTGAAGCTTTCTTT
TRBV30	.	TRBJ2-7	TRBD2	CAWRRRTGLAEYEQYF	TGTGCCTGGAGGCGAAGGACGGGACTAGCGGAATACGAGCAGTACTTC
TRBV14	.	TRBJ2-7	.	CASSYLPSSYEQYF	TGTGCCAGCAGCTACCTTCCGAGCTCCTACGAGCAGTACTTC
TRBV7-8	.	TRBJ2-1	TRBD2	CASRPNTLAGGNEQFF	TGTGCCAGCAGACCTAACACTCTAGCGGGAGGCAATGAGCAGTTCTTC
TRBV28	.	TRBJ2-3	TRBD2	CASRDGLAGASSTLDTQYF	TGTGCCAGCAGAGATGGACTAGCGGGTGCCTCGAGCACGTTGGATACGCAGTATTTT